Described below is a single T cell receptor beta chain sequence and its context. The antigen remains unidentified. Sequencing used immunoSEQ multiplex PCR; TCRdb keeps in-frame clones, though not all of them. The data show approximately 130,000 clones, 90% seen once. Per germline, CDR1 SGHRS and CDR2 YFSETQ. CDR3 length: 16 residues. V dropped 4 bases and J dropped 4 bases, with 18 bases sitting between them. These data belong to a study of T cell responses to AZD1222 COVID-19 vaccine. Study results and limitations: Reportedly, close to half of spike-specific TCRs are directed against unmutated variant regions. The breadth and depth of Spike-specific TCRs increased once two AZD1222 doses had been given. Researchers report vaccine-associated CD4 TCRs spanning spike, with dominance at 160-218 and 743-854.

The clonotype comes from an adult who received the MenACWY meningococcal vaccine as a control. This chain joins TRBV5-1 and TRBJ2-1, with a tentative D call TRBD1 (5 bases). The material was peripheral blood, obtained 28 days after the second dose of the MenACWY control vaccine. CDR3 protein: CASSHRVQGGYNEQFF. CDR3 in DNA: TGCGCCAGCAGCCATCGGGTCCAGGGTGGATACAATGAGCAGTTCTTC.